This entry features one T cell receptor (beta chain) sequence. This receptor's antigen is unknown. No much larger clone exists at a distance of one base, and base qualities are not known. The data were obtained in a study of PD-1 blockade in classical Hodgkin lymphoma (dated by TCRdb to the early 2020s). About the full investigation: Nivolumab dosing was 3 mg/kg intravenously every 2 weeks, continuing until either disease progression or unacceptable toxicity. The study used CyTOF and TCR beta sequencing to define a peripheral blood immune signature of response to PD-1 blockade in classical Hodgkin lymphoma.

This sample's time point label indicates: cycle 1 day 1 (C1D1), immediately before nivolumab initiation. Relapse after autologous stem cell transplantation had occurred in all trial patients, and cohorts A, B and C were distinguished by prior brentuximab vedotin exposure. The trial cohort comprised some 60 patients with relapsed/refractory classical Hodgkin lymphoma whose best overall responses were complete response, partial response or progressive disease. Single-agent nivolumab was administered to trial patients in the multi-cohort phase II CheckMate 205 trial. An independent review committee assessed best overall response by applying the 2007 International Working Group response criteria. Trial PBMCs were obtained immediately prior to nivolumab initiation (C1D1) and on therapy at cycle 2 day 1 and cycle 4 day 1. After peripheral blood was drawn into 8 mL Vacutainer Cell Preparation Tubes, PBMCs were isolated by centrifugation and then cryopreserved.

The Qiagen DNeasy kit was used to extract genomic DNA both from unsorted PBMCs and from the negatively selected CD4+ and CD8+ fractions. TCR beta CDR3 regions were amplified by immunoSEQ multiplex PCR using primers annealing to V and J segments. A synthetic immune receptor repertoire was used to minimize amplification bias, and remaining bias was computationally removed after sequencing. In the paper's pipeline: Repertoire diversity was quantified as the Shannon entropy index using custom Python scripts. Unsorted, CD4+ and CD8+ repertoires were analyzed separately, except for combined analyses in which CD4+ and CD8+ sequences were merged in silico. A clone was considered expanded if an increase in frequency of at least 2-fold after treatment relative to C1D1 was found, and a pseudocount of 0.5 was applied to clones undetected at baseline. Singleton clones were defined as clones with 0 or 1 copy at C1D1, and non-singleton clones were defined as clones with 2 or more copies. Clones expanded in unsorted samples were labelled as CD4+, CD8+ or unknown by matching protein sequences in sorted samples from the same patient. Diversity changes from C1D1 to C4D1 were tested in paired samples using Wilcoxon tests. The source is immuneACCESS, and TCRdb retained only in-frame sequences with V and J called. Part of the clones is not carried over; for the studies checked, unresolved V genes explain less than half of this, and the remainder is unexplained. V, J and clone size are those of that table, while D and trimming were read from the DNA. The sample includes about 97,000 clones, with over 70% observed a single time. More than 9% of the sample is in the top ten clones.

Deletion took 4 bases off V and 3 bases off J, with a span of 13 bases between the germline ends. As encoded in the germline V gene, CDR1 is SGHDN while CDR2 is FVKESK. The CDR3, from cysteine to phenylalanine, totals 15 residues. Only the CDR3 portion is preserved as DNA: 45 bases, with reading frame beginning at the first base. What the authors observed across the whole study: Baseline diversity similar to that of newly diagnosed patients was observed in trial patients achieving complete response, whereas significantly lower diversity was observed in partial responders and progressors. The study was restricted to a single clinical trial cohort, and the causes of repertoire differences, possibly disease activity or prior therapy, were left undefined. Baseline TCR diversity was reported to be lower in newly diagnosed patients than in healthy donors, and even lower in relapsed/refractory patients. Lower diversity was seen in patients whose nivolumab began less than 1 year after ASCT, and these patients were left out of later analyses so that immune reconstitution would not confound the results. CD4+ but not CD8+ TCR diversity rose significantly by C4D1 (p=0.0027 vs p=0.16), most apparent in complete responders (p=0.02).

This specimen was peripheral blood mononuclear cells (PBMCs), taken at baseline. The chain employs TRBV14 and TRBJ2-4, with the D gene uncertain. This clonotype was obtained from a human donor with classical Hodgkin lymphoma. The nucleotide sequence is TGTGCCAGCAGCCCCGCGGATAGCTACAAAAACATTCAGTACTTC. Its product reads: CASSPADSYKNIQYF.